This T cell receptor beta chain is drawn from a study of beta chain features in type 1 diabetes. Expressed TCRB transcripts were sequenced, since all the RNA that had been isolated was reverse transcribed. Profiling relied on immunoSEQ multiplex PCR, and the TCRdb table lists in-frame clones only, not all of them. In the table there are approximately 150,000 clones, less than 10% of which are singletons. This clone was detected only a few times. The receptor comes from a woman between 40 and 50 years old in good health. Material for sequencing was central memory CD4+ T cells from blood.

The CDR3 sequence: CASSSRGGPTDTQYF. As DNA, the CDR3 is TGTGCCAGCAGCTCCCGCGGGGGGCCCACAGATACGCAGTATTTT. The chain joins TRBV7-9 to TRBJ2-3; 8 bases map to TRBD2. The germline CDR1 and CDR2 sequences are SEHNR and FQNEAQ (reference sequence). The V gene end was trimmed by 4 bases and the J gene end by 2 bases; junction bases not matched to a gene: 5. The CDR3 contains 15 residues.